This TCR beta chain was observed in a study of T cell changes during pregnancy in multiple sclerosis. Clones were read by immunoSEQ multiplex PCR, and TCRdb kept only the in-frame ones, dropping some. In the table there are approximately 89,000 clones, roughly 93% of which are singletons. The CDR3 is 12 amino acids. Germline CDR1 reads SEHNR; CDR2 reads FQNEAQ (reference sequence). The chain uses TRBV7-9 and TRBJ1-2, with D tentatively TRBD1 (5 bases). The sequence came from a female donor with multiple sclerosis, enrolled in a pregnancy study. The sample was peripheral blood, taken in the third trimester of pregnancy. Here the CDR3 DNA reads TGTCTGGGAATGCAGGGCAACTATGGCTACACCTTC. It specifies CLGMQGNYGYTF.